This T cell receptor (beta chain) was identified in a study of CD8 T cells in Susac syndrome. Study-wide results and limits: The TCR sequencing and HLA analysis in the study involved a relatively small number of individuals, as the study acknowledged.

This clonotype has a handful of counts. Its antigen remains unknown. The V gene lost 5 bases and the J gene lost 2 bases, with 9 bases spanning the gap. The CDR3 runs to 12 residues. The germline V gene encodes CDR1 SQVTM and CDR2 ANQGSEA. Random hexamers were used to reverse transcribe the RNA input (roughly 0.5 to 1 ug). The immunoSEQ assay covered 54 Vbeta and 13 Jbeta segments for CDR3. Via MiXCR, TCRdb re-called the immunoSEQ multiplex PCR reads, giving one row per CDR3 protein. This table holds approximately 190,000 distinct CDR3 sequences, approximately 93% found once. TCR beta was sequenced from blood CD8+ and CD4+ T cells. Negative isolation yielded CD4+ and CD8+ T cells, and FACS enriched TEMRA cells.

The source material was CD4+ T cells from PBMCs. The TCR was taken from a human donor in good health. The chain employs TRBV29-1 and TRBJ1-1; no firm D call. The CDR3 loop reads CSVTDANTEAFF. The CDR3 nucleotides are TGCAGCGTTACCGATGCCAACACTGAAGCTTTCTTT.